The present entry profiles one T cell receptor (beta chain) with its context. As yet, its antigen is unknown. This entry comes from a study of response to subunit inactivated influenza vaccine. One entry per CDR3 protein, called by TCRdb with MiXCR from the RT-PCR reads. The sample records fewer than 600,000 distinct CDR3 sequences, approximately 7.3% being singletons. The germline gives CDR1 MNHEY, CDR2 SVGEGT. CDR3 length: 15 residues. V was pared by 6 bases and J by 8 bases, with 7 bases of the junction left unmatched. Findings of the study overall: The study's authors posited that every seasonal influenza vaccination enlists few new T cells.

This sequence was found in a man aged 45-69 years who received an inactivated influenza vaccine. The sequenced sample was PBMCs from blood, obtained about 23 months after vaccination. This chain uses TRBV6-2 or TRBV6-3 with TRBJ2-1; 13 positions agree with TRBD2. CDR3 DNA sequence: TGTGCCAGCAGCCACGGACTAGCGGGAGTCGATGAGCAGTTCTTC. Translating gives CASSHGLAGVDEQFF.